This record concerns one T cell receptor (beta chain) sequence. V lost 5 bases, J lost 8 bases, and 12 bases lay in between. The CDR3 sequence is 13 residues long. The germline CDR1 and CDR2 sequences are LNHDA and SQIVND (reference sequence). The record originates from a study of blood T cell repertoires in COVID-19. Clones were read by immunoSEQ multiplex PCR, and TCRdb kept only the in-frame ones, dropping some. The table lists around 250,000 clones, 86% of them singletons. J is TRBJ1-4 and V is TRBV19, with D uncertain. The sample taken for sequencing was peripheral blood. The receptor comes from a woman younger than 45 with active or convalescent COVID-19. The CDR3 bases are TGTGCCAGTAGTGCCCGCTTGGAGGAAAAACTGTTTTTT. Residues: CASSARLEEKLFF.